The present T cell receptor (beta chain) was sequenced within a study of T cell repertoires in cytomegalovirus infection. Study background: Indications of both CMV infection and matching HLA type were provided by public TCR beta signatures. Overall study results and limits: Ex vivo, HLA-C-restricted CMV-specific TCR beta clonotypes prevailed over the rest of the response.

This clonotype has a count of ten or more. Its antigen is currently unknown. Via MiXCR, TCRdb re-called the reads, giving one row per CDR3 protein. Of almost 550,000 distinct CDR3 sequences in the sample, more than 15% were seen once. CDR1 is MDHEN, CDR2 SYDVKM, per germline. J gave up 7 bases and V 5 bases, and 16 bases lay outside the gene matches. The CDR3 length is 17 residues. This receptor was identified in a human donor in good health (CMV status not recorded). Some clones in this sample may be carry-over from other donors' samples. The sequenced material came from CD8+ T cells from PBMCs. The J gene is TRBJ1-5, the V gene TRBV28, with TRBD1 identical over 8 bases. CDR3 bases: TGTGCCAGCAGTCAAATACCGACAGGGGATTTATGGCAGCCCCAGCATTTT. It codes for CASSQIPTGDLWQPQHF.